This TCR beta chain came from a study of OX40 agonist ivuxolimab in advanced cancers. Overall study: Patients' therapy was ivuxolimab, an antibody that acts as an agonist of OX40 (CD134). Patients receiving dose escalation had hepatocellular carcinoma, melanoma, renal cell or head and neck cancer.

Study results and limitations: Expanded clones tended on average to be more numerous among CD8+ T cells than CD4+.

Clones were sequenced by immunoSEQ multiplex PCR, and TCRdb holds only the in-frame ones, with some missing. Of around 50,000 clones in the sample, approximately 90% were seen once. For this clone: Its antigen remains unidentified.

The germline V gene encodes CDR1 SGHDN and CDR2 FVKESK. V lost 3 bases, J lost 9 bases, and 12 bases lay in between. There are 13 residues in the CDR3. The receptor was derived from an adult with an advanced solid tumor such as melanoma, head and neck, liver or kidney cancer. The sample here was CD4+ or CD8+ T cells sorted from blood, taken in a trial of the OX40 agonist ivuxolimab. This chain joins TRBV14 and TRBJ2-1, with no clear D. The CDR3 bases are TGTGCCAGCAGCCATGTAGGAGTAAGTGAGCAGTTCTTC. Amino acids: CASSHVGVSEQFF.